This passage covers 32 T cell receptor beta chains from one sample sequenced in a study of T-cell memory formation after mild COVID-19. TCRdb fed the 5' RACE reads into MiXCR, producing one record per CDR3 protein. The table has about 470,000 distinct CDR3 sequences, roughly 18% seen once. Sequenced: PBMCs or a T cell subset sorted from them (not recorded which). The origin of the receptors is an adult woman who had mild COVID-19 (a few samples of this study predate the infection). Cell type and time point are not known.

The chain employs TRBV6-2 or TRBV6-3 and TRBJ2-7; 7 nucleotides agree with TRBD2. Germline lookup yields CDR1 MNHEY and CDR2 SVGEGT. The V and J ends lost 4 bases and 0 bases, in that order; junction bases with no gene match: 3. The CDR3 consists of 14 residues. DNA for the CDR3: TGTGCCAGCAGTTTGCCTAGCGGCTCCTACGAGCAGTACTTC. Its protein is CASSLPSGSYEQYF.

In this sample, this clonotype turned up a few times. The chain is built from TRBV4-3 and TRBJ2-7; D not resolved. From germline, CDR1 is LGHNA and CDR2 YSLEER. The CDR3 spans 12 residues. Trimming took off 9 bases at V and 4 bases at J, with 13 bases between the two ends. CDR3 sequence reads: CASERTLYEQYF. CDR3 DNA: TGCGCCAGTGAGAGGACCCTATACGAGCAGTACTTC.

This clonotype was seen a handful of times. V usage is TRBV7-9 and J usage is TRBJ2-5; perhaps TRBD1 as D (6 bases). Germline CDR1 SEHNR, CDR2 FQNEAQ (reference sequence). Trimming pared 5 bases from V and 1 base from J, leaving 11 bases between. The CDR3 has 14 amino acids. CDR3 amino acids: CASSRTGTQETQYF. DNA of the CDR3: TGTGCCAGCAGCCGAACAGGGACCCAAGAGACCCAGTACTTC.

The J gene is TRBJ1-3, the V gene TRBV4-1; possible D gene TRBD1, 6 bases. The CDR3 consists of 16 residues. Germline V gene data show CDR1 as MGHRA and CDR2 as YSYEKL. V gave up 3 bases and J gave up 4 bases, with 16 bases separating them. CDR3 sequence: CASSQLGRGRGNTIYF. DNA for the CDR3: TGCGCCAGCAGCCAGCTCGGCAGGGGCAGAGGAAACACCATATATTTT.

This clonotype was counted only a few times. This sequence joins TRBV5-1 and TRBJ2-5; the D gene is possibly TRBD1 (7 bases). Germline V lookup: CDR1 SGHRS, CDR2 YFSETQ. The CDR3 contains 14 residues. Trimming stripped 5 bases from V and 5 bases from J, with 16 bases between. CDR3 region: CASSWRGRGETQYF. The CDR3 DNA is TGCGCCAGCAGTTGGAGGGGGCGAGGGGAGACCCAGTACTTC. Using reference TRBV5-1 and TRBJ2-5 for the parts outside the CDR3, the full variable domain is KAGVTQTPRYLIKTRGQQVTLSCSPISGHRSVSWYQQTPGQGLQFLFEYFSETQRNKGNFPGRFSGRQFSNSRSEMNVSTLELGDSALYLCASSWRGRGETQYFGPGTRLLVL.

This clonotype has a handful of counts. The chain employs TRBV6-2 or TRBV6-3 and TRBJ2-3; 9 bases fit TRBD1. V lost 6 bases and J lost 4; bases outside the gene matches: 5. Germline assignment: CDR1 MNHEY and CDR2 SVGEGT. The CDR3 has 14 amino acids. CDR3 sequence: CASSRDRDADTQYF. CDR3 in DNA: TGTGCCAGCAGCCGGGACAGGGATGCAGATACGCAGTATTTT.

This chain joins TRBV5-1 and TRBJ2-1; 9 bases map to TRBD2. Germline loops: CDR1 SGHRS, CDR2 YFSETQ. CDR3 length: 16 amino acids. After removal of 5 bases from V and 4 bases from J, the junction contained 10 bases not matched to a gene. CDR3 bases: TGCGCCAGCAGTCGACCTAGCGGGGACTCATACAATGAGCAGTTCTTC. This encodes CASSRPSGDSYNEQFF.

The table lists this clonotype with a few counts. This sequence joins TRBV3-1 and TRBJ2-1, with D possibly called TRBD1 or TRBD2 (6 bases each). This CDR3 is built from 15 residues. Germline loops: CDR1 LGHDT, CDR2 YNNKEL (reference sequence). The V end lost 0 bases, the J end lost 7 bases, and 13 bases lay between the germline ends. The CDR3 DNA is TGTGCCAGCAGCCAAGACCGGGGGCCGGGGAATGAGCAGTTCTTC. Translating it yields CASSQDRGPGNEQFF.

The chain links TRBV7-2 to TRBJ1-5, with D possibly being TRBD1 (5 bases). Looked up from germline, CDR1 is SGHTA and CDR2 is FQGNSA. V lost 1 base, J lost 3 bases, and 10 bases lay in between. This CDR3 comprises 15 residues. CDR3: CASSLGAQVNQPQHF. CDR3 DNA sequence: TGTGCCAGCAGCTTAGGAGCACAGGTCAATCAGCCCCAGCATTTT.

The chain combines TRBV7-8 with TRBJ2-5, with 13 bases lining up with TRBD2. Germline-derived CDR1 and CDR2 are SGHVS and FQNEAQ. V shed 5 bases and J 9 bases; nucleotides not matched to a gene: 3. The CDR3 is 13 amino acids. The CDR3 is CASSLGLAGAQYF. CDR3 bases: TGTGCCAGCAGCCTCGGACTAGCGGGAGCCCAGTACTTC.

DNA of the CDR3: TGTGCCAGCAGTTTTGAGGGGTGGGCCGGGGAGCTGTTTTTT. It is translated as CASSFEGWAGELFF. This chain uses TRBV12-3 or TRBV12-4 with TRBJ2-2; D is possibly TRBD1 or TRBD2 (5 bases each). Trimming removed 3 bases at V and 6 bases at J, with 11 bases between. This CDR3 contains 14 residues.

This clonotype was seen more than once but under ten times. The chain combines TRBV24-1 with TRBJ2-1; the match to TRBD2 covers 11 bases. The junction had 11 bases not matched to a gene; V was cut back by 3 bases and J by 5 bases. Germline V lookup: CDR1 KGHDR, CDR2 SFDVKD. The CDR3 has 18 residues. In nucleotides, the CDR3 is TGTGCCACCAGTGATGGGGGGCTAGCGGGAGGTACCGACAATGAGCAGTTCTTC. This codes for CATSDGGLAGGTDNEQFF.

This clonotype appeared a few times. V is TRBV6-5 and J is TRBJ2-7; D perhaps matches TRBD1 (5 bases). The CDR3 is 12 amino acids. Trimming cost V 7 bases and J 7 bases, with 14 bases left between them. Germline-derived CDR1 and CDR2 are MNHEY and SVGAGI. Written as DNA, the CDR3 is TGTGCCAGCATTGGGCGGCCAGGGGAGCAGTACTTC. It is translated as CASIGRPGEQYF.

The chain couples TRBV29-1 to TRBJ2-1, with D tentatively TRBD1 (5 bases). Between the trimmed V and J ends, which lost 4 bases and 4 bases, there was a span of 14 bases. Germline V gene sequence: CDR1 SQVTM, CDR2 ANQGSEA. The CDR3 spans 14 residues. CDR3 region: CSVVTGSLYNEQFF. Written as DNA, the CDR3 is TGCAGCGTTGTTACAGGATCCTTATACAATGAGCAGTTCTTC.

J is TRBJ2-5 and V is TRBV20-1; D is ambiguous. The CDR3 is 15 amino acids. CDR1 and CDR2 from the germline V gene are DFQATT and SNEGSKA (reference sequence). Trimming left V 0 bases short and J 1 base short, with 12 bases between. DNA for the CDR3: TGCAGTGCTAGAGATTCGGGTGGGTTCCAAGAGACCCAGTACTTC. Its translation: CSARDSGGFQETQYF.

This chain links TRBV6-6 with TRBJ2-1; TRBD2 matches at 13 bases. V trimming: 6 bases; J trimming: 9 bases; junction bases outside the gene matches: 8. Germline V lookup: CDR1 MNHNY, CDR2 SVGAGI (reference sequence). This CDR3 has 15 amino acids. The CDR3 coding sequence is TGTGCCAGCAGACACCGGACTAGCGGGGGTTTTGAGCAGTTCTTC. Its protein product is CASRHRTSGGFEQFF.

V usage is TRBV30 and J usage is TRBJ1-2, with D possibly being TRBD1 (6 bases). V was trimmed by 4 bases and J by 6 bases, leaving 15 bases between them. This CDR3 is built from 13 residues. Germline CDR1 reads GTSNPN; CDR2 reads SVGIG (reference sequence). The CDR3 protein is CAWTKGAGDGYTF. The CDR3 DNA reads TGTGCCTGGACAAAAGGGGCAGGGGATGGCTACACCTTC.

This clonotype was counted only a few times. The chain links TRBV7-2 to TRBJ1-2, with 7 bases matching TRBD1. The CDR3 is 15 amino acids. CDR1 is SGHTA, CDR2 FQGNSA, per germline. V shed 5 bases, J shed 0 bases, and the junction held 6 bases outside the gene matches. CDR3 DNA sequence: TGTGCCAGCAGCGGAAGGGACAGATCTAACTATGGCTACACCTTC. Protein sequence: CASSGRDRSNYGYTF.

This clonotype was seen a few times. This sequence joins TRBV6-2 or TRBV6-3 and TRBJ2-1; 10 bases agree with TRBD2. V lost 2 bases, J lost 9 bases, and 7 bases stayed unmatched. Per germline, CDR1 MNHEY and CDR2 SVGEGT. The CDR3 consists of 15 residues. CDR3 DNA sequence: TGTGCCAGCAGTTACAGCCTAGCGGGAGTAGGTGAGCAGTTCTTC. This encodes CASSYSLAGVGEQFF.

J is TRBJ2-5 and V is TRBV7-9, with D possibly being TRBD1 (6 bases). The length of the CDR3 is 15 residues. With 1 base removed from V and 5 bases from J, the gap between germline ends came to 14 bases. Germline V CDR1 and CDR2: SEHNR, FQNEAQ (reference sequence). CDR3 nucleotides: TGTGCCAGCAGCTTAGGTCAGGGGAACACGGAGACCCAGTACTTC. Residues: CASSLGQGNTETQYF.

The chain uses TRBV7-2 and TRBJ2-1, with TRBD2 identical over 12 bases. There are 18 residues in the CDR3. J gave up 7 bases and V 3 bases, and 13 bases lay outside the gene matches. Germline CDR1 reads SGHTA; CDR2 reads FQGNSA. The CDR3: CASSFRTSGEDLFNEQFF. The DNA of the CDR3 is TGTGCCAGCAGCTTTCGGACTAGCGGGGAGGATCTTTTTAATGAGCAGTTCTTC.

This clonotype was seen only a few times. The J gene is TRBJ2-3, the V gene TRBV27, with D possibly TRBD2 on 7 matching bases. V dropped 0 bases and J dropped 2 bases, with 12 bases sitting between them. CDR3 length equals 16 residues. Germline V CDR1 and CDR2: MNHEY, SMNVEV (reference sequence). This CDR3 reads CASSLSGGGYTDTQYF. As DNA, the CDR3 is TGTGCCAGCAGTTTATCTGGCGGGGGCTACACAGATACGCAGTATTTT.

At least ten counts were recorded for this clonotype. The chain uses TRBV20-1 and TRBJ2-1; the match to TRBD2 covers 12 bases. CDR3 length equals 18 residues. V gave up 4 bases and J gave up 0 bases; unmatched junction bases: 10. Germline assignment: CDR1 DFQATT and CDR2 SNEGSKA (reference sequence). The CDR3 nucleotides read TGCAGTGCTATGGGCGGACTAGCGGGACCGATCTCCTACAATGAGCAGTTCTTC. It translates to CSAMGGLAGPISYNEQFF.

V is TRBV29-1 and J is TRBJ2-2, with a tentative D call TRBD2 (6 bases). The CDR3 spans 12 residues. Germline CDR1 is SQVTM and CDR2 is ANQGSEA. V gave up 3 bases and J gave up 6 bases, with 8 bases separating them. As DNA, the CDR3 is TGCAGCGTTGACGGGGGATCCGGGGAGCTGTTTTTT. This sequence encodes CSVDGGSGELFF.

This clonotype counts as medium-sized. The chain recombines TRBV7-2 with TRBJ2-3; D is unresolved. Deletions cut 0 bases from V and 6 bases from J, with 7 bases between. CDR1 is SGHTA and CDR2 is FQGNSA in the germline V gene. This CDR3 is built from 13 residues. The CDR3 DNA is TGTGCCAGCAGCTTAGCGAGTATGGATACGCAGTATTTT. Its protein product is CASSLASMDTQYF.

This clonotype showed up many times. J is TRBJ2-7 and V is TRBV4-3; 8 bases are a match to TRBD2. Germline assignment: CDR1 LGHNA and CDR2 YSLEER. This CDR3 has 14 residues. The junction had 3 bases not matched to a gene; V was cut back by 1 base and J by 4 bases. The chain's CDR3 is CASSQVSGSYEQYF. The CDR3 coding sequence is TGCGCCAGCAGCCAAGTGAGCGGGAGTTACGAGCAGTACTTC.

This clonotype has only a few counts. The chain combines TRBV12-3 or TRBV12-4 with TRBJ1-2, with a tentative D call TRBD1 (5 bases). The CDR3 has 13 amino acids. V was pared by 5 bases and J by 8 bases, with 15 bases between. This CDR3 reads CASSRRQGQGYTF. The CDR3, as DNA: TGTGCCAGCAGTAGGCGCCAGGGTCAAGGCTACACCTTC.

This clonotype has only a few counts. The chain is built from TRBV30 and TRBJ2-1; D not resolved. The germline gives CDR1 GTSNPN, CDR2 SVGIG (reference sequence). With 4 bases removed from V and 7 bases from J, the gap between germline ends came to 14 bases. This CDR3 has 13 amino acids. CDR3 protein: CAWIRNGRNEQFF. DNA for the CDR3: TGTGCCTGGATCCGTAACGGCAGGAATGAGCAGTTCTTC.

This clonotype was detected many times. The chain carries TRBV5-1 and TRBJ2-7; D gene unclear. The CDR3 runs to 15 residues. CDR1 and CDR2 from the germline V gene are SGHRS and YFSETQ. The V gene lost 4 bases and the J gene lost 4 bases, with 18 bases spanning the gap. Written as DNA, the CDR3 is TGCGCCAGCAGCACCACCCTAGGCCCCGGTTACGAGCAGTACTTC. Protein sequence: CASSTTLGPGYEQYF.

This clonotype has just a few counts. The chain is built from TRBV6-6 and TRBJ2-6; D not resolved. V was cut by 0 bases and J by 0 bases, with 9 bases left in between. The CDR3 is 17 residues long. Germline-derived CDR1 and CDR2 are MNHNY and SVGAGI (reference sequence). The chain's CDR3 is CASSYSGSYSGANVLTF. The CDR3, as DNA: TGTGCCAGCAGTTACTCGGGCAGCTACTCTGGGGCCAACGTCCTGACTTTC.

The table lists this clonotype with a few counts. V gene TRBV29-1 combines with J gene TRBJ2-7, with 12 bases that match TRBD2. J gave up 0 bases and V 7 bases, and 1 base lay outside the gene matches. CDR1 and CDR2 (germline): SQVTM, ANQGSEA. The CDR3 sequence is 13 residues long. The CDR3 DNA sequence: TGCAGCGCGACTAGCGGGAGCTCCTACGAGCAGTACTTC. Protein sequence: CSATSGSSYEQYF.

On this clonotype itself: The germline gene is not matched at one end of the junction; a read error may be the cause. The chain has TRBV19 and TRBJ1-5; no clear D gene. Germline CDR1 LNHDA, CDR2 SQIVND (reference sequence). CDR3 length: 16 amino acids. CDR3 in amino acids: CASTRGPTYSNKPQHF. The CDR3 region has the DNA TGTGCCAGTACCAGAGGCCCCACCTATAGCAATAAGCCCCAGCATTTT. Supplemented by reference TRBV19 and TRBJ1-5, the full variable domain reads DGGITQSPKYLFRKEGQNVTLSCEQNLNHDAMYWYRQDPGQGLRLIYYSQIVNDFQKGDIAEGYSVSREKKESFPLTVTSAQKNPTAFYLCASTRGPTYSNKPQHFGDGTRLSIL.